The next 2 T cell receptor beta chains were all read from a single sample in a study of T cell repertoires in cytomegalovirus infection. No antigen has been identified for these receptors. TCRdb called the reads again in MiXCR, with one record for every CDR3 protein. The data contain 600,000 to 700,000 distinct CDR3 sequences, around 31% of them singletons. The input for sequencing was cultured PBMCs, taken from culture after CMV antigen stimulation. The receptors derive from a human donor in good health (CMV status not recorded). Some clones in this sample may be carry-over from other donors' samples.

The CDR3 sequence: CASSRGQGRSYEQYF. The CDR3 DNA follows: TGTGCCAGCAGTCGCGGTCAGGGGAGATCCTACGAGCAGTACTTC. This chain joins TRBV6-6 and TRBJ2-7, with TRBD1 as a possible D gene (6 bases). Germline V gene sequence: CDR1 MNHNY, CDR2 SVGAGI (reference sequence). CDR3 size: 15 residues. V dropped 5 bases and J dropped 1 base, with 15 bases sitting between them.

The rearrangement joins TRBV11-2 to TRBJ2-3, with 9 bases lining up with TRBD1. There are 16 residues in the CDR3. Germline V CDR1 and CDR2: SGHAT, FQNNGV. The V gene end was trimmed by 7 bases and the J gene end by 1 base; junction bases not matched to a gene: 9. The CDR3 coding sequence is TGTGCCAGCAACACCCGGGACAGGGACGGCACAGATACGCAGTATTTT. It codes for CASNTRDRDGTDTQYF.